This T cell receptor (beta chain) was captured by sequencing in a study of prognosis after radiotherapy for stage I lung cancer (dated by TCRdb to 2020 to 2023). In terms of the full investigation: Between April 2018 and January 2019, 15 to 20 stage I NSCLC patients were enrolled in Nanjing, China. The patients included around 13 who had newly diagnosed primary stage I lung tumors, along with several others who had oligometastatic NSCLC after their primary tumor had been surgically resected. Every patient was regarded as medically inoperable, because of comorbidities in 11 to 12 cases and refusal of surgery in roughly 7 cases. Ages in the cohort of approximately 14 men and about 6 women ranged from 53 to 84 years, with a median of 74. Tumor histology was squamous cell carcinoma in more than five patients and adenocarcinoma in approximately 11. SBRT was given in 3 to 5 fractions with a biologically effective dose of at least 100 Gy, using image-guided IMRT or VMAT. SBRT was not combined with any concurrent therapy in any patient. Distant metastases were developed by four of the 19 patients after SBRT, at a median of around seven months, whereas no significant progression was observed in the other 15 patients. Peripheral blood TCR beta repertoires were profiled in stage I NSCLC patients before and after stereotactic body radiotherapy, and the repertoires were related to distant failure. The study sequenced around 38 blood samples from some 20 patients, one before and one after SBRT per patient. Findings and caveats that apply to the study as a whole: No determination of tumor specificity was made for expanded TCR clones. The study was limited by the small cohort and short follow-up, and independent validation of the study findings is required. Post-SBRT Shannon entropy and its change from baseline were lower in patients who developed distant metastases; baseline Shannon entropy was not associated with metastases. TRBV and TRBJ usage frequencies reportedly varied with metastasis status, involving two V genes at baseline and several V and two J genes after SBRT. A decrease in unique TCR clone counts was observed after SBRT (median about 10,000 before versus fewer than 8,000 after; Wilcoxon paired P=0.011). No adjustment for multiple comparisons was applied to any of the reported P values.

Two rounds of multiplex PCR were performed to amplify the TCR beta CDR3 region from genomic DNA. In the first PCR round, primers specific to each TRBV and TRBJ gene were used, and the primer sequences were filed in Chinese patent CN105087789A. Universal primers were used in the second round of PCR. The Roche High Pure PCR Template Preparation Kit was used to extract genomic DNA from the frozen PBMCs. An Illumina HiSeq 3000 was used to sequence the libraries paired-end with 151 bp reads. On the authors' methods: Raw reads lacking the multiplex PCR primer sequences were removed with CutAdapt. Using PEAR, the high-quality paired reads were merged into contigs. By aligning each contig to reference sequences, MiXCR assigned the TRB V, D and J gene segments to that contig. To remove sequencing errors, CDR3 sequences were clustered according to base quality and sequence similarity. Diversity was measured as Shannon entropy normalized by the natural log of productive TCR sequence number. One minus Shannon entropy divided by the natural log of the number of unique clonotypes was used as the definition of clonality. Progression-free survival cut-offs for repertoire metrics were chosen using the Youden index of ROC curves, with analyses run in R 3.5.3. The raw public data were reprocessed by TCRdb itself: fastp quality trimming at Q25, MiXCR clonotype calling, in-frame beta chains only. Entries are consolidated by CDR3 protein sequence, retaining the most common genes and DNA. TCRdb, not the original authors, processed these V and J calls. For this sample the table gives fewer than 35,000 distinct CDR3 sequences, of which approximately 51% were detected only once. Approximately 16% of the sample lies in the top ten.

Concerning this clonotype: What antigen it recognizes has not been identified. Base qualities are not at hand, and no much larger clone is one base apart.

V is pared back by 2 bases and J by 4 bases, with 21 bases lying between the germline termini. The CDR3 starts with the cysteine, ends with the phenylalanine, and has 18 residues. Just CDR3 DNA is preserved here, 54 bases in frame from base 1. CDR1 GTSNPN and CDR2 SVGIG are derived from the germline V gene (reference sequence). A history of other malignancies or of prior chemotherapy or radiotherapy was absent in all patients, and node-negative disease was shown on CT and PET/CT in all patients. At each of the two time points, 5 to 6 milliliters of peripheral venous blood were collected into EDTA tubes. Ficoll-Paque Plus density-gradient centrifugation was used to isolate PBMCs. Right after collection, samples were placed at -80 degrees C and kept there until analysis.

The sample consisted of PBMCs, taken before or after stereotactic body radiation therapy (not recorded which). This clonotype was obtained from a donor over 45 with non-small cell lung cancer. The V and J genes are TRBV30 and TRBJ1-6; 5 matching bases give a weak D call of TRBD1. CDR3 region: CAWSYGPGDGGYNSPLHF. The DNA sequence is as follows: TGTGCCTGGAGTTACGGCCCGGGGGATGGCGGTTATAATTCACCCCTCCACTTT.